This T cell receptor beta chain was sequenced for a study of shared clonotypes between healthy human individuals. Study-wide results and caveats: Since donors were few, the genetic and exposure-history diversity represented was limited. For naive CD4 cells, roughly 5% of clonotypes were shared across a few donors. When compared with the clonotypes that were shared by all four sorted-subset donors, the non-shared clonotypes turned out to have lower generation probabilities. Only blood was sampled, and tissue TCR repertoires likely differ from blood ones.

To note about this clone: Its antigen is not identified.

This CDR3 has 16 amino acids. From germline, CDR1 is SGHRS and CDR2 YFSETQ. V trimming: 1 base; J trimming: 6 bases; junction bases outside the gene matches: 13. Measured with immunoSEQ multiplex PCR; TCRdb has only the in-frame clones, and not every one. The top ten clones hold approximately 0.13% of a sample with some 2,100,000 clones, 90% to 97% of them seen once. The chain employs TRBV5-1 and TRBJ2-7, with 7 bases aligning to TRBD2. This clonotype was obtained from a man aged 18-30 years in good health. Material: naive CD4+ T cells sorted from blood. Subset noted: CD45RA+ positively selected. For the CDR3, the DNA is TGCGCCAGCAGCTTGTCTGGACGGGCGGGAGTCTCCGAGCAGTACTTC. Translated: CASSLSGRAGVSEQYF.